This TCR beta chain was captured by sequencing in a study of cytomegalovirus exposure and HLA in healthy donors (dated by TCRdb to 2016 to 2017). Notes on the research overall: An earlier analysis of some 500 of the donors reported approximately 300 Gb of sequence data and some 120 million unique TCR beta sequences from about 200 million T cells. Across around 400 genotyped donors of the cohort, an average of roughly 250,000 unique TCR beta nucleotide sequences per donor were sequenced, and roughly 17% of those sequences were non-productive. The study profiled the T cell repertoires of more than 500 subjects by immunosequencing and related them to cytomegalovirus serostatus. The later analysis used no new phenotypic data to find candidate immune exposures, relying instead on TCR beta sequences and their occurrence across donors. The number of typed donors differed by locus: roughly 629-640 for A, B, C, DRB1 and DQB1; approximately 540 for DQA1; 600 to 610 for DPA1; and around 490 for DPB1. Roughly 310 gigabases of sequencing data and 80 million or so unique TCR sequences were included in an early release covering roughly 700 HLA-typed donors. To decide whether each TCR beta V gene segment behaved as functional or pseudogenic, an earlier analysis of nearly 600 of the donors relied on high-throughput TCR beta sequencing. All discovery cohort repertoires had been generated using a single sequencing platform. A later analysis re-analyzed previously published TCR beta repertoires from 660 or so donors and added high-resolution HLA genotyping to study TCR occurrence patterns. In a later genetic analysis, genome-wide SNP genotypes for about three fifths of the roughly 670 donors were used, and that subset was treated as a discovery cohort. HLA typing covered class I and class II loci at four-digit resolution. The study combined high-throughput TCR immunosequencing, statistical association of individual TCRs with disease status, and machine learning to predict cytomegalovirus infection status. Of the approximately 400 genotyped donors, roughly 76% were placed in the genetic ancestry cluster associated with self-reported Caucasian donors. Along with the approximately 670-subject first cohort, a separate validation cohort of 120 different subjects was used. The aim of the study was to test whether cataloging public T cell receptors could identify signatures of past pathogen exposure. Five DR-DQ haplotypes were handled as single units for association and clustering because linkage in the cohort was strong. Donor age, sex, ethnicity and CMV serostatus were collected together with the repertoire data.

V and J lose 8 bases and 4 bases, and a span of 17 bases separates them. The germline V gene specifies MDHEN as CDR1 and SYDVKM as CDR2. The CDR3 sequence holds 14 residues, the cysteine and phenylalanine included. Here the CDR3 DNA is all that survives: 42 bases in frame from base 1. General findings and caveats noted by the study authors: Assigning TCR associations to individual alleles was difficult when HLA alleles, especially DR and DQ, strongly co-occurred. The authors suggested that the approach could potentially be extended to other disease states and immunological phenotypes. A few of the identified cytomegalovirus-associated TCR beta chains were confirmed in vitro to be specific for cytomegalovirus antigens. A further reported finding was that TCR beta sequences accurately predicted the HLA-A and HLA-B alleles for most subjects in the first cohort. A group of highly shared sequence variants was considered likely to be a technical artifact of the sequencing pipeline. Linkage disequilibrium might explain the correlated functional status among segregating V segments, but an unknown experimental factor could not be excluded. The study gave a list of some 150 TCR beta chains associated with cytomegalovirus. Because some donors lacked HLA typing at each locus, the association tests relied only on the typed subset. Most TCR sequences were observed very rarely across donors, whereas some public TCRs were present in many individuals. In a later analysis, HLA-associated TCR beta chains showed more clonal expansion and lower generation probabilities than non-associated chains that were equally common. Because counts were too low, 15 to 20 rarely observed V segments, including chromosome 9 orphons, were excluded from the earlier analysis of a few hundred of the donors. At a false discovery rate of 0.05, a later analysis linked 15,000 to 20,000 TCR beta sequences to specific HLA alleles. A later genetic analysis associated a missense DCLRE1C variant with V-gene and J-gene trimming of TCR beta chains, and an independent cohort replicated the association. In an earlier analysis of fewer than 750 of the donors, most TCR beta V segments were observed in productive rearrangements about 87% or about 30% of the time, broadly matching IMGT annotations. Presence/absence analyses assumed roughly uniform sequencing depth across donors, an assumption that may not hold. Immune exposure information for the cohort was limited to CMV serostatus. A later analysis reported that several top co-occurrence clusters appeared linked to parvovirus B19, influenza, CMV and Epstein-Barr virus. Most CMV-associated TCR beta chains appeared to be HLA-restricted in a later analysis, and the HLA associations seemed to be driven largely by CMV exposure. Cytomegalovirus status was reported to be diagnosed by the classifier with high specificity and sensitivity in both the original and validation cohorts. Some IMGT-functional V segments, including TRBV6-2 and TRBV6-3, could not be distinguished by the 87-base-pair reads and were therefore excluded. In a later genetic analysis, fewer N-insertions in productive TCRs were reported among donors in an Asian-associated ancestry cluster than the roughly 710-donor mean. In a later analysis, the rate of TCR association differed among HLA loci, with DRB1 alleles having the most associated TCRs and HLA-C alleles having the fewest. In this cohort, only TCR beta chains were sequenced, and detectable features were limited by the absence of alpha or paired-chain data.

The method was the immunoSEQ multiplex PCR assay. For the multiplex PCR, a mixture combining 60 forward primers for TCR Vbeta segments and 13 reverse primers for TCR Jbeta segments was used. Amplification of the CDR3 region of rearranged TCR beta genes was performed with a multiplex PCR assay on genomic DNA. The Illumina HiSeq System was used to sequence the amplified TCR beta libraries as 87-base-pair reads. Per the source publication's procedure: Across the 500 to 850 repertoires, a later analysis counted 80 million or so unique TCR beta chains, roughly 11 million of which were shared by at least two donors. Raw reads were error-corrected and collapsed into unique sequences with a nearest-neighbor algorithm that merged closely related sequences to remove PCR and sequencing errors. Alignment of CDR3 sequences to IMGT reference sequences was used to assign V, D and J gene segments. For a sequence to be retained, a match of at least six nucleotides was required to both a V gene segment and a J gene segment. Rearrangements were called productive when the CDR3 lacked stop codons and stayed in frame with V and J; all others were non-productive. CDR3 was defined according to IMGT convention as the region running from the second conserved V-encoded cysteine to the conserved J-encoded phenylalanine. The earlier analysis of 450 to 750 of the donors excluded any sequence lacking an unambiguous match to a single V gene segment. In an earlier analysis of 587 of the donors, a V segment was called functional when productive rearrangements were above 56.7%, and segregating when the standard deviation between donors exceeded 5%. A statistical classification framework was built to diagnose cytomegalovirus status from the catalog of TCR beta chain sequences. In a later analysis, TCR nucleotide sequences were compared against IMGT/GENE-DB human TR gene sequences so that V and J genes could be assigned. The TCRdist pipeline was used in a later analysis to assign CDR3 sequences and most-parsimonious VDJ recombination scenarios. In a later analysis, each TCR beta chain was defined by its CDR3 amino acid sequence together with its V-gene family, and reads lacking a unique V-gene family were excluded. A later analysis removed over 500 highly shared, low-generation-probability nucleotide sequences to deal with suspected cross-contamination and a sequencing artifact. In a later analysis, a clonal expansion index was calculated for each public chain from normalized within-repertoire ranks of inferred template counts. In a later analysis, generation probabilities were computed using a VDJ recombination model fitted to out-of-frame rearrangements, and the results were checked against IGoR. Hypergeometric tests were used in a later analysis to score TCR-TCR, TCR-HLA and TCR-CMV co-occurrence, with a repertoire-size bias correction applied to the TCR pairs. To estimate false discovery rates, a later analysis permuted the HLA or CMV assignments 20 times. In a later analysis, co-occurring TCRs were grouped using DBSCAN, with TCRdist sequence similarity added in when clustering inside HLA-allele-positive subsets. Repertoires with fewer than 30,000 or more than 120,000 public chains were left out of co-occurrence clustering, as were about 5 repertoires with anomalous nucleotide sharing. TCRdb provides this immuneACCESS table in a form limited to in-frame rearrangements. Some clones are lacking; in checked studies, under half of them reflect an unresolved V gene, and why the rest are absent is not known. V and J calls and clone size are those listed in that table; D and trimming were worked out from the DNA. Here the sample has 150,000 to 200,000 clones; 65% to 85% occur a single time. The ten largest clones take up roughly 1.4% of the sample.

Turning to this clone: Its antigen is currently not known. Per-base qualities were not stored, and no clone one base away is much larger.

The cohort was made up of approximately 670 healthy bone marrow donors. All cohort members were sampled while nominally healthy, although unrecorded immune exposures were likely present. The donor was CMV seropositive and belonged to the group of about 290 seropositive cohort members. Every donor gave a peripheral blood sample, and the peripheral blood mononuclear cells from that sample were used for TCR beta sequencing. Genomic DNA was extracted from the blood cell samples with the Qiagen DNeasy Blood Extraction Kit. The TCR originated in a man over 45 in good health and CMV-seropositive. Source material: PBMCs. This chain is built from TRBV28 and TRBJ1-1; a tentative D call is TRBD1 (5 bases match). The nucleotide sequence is TGTGCCAGCCCCCGGGACCGAGCGGGCACTGAAGCTTTCTTT. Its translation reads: CASPRDRAGTEAFF.